The rows below give T cell receptor beta chains drawn from one sample of a study of lung T cells in sarcoidosis with Löfgren's syndrome. TCRdb redid the calling of the reads with MiXCR, one entry per CDR3 protein. The table shows 60,000 or so distinct CDR3 sequences, with 21% occurring only once. Sample: CD4+ T cells from PBMCs. All receptors come from a human donor with sarcoidosis (Löfgren's syndrome or another form), or a control subject (not recorded which). CDR3s leave out the opening cysteine and the closing phenylalanine or tryptophan. Fields, in order: V gene, J gene, CDR3 protein.

>TRBV3-1|TRBJ1-1
ASSQVKGAAEAF
>TRBV28|TRBJ2-3
ASSSYISGRTTDTQY
>TRBV20-1|TRBJ2-1
SARDLLAVPNEQF
>TRBV3-1|TRBJ2-1
ASSGTSGSSLQF
>TRBV28|TRBJ2-1
ASSSPGASSYNEQF
>TRBV12-3/TRBV12-4|TRBJ2-1
ASSPLSSYNEQF
>TRBV27|TRBJ1-2
ASSLSGTGGPHGYT
>TRBV10-1|TRBJ2-5
ASSDGTQETQY
>TRBV20-1|TRBJ2-3
SARGRTGYTDTQY
>TRBV7-9|TRBJ1-1
ASSLAGGSNTEAF